This TCR beta chain originates from a study of CD8+ T cells in alopecia areata (dated by TCRdb to the late 2010s). For the wider study: Skin from C3H/HeJ donors aged roughly 6-13 months with spontaneous alopecia was grafted onto female C3H/HeJ recipients aged roughly 7-11 weeks. The study used high-throughput TCRbeta sequencing to examine T cell clonal expansion in alopecia areata, in both the C3H/HeJ mouse model and human patients. Scalp tissue and sorted CD4+ and CD8+ peripheral blood T cells from patchy and totalis/universalis alopecia areata patients and from healthy controls were covered by human TCRbeta sequencing. Clonality in the scalp was compared among normal scalp (n=4), patchy alopecia areata scalp (n=8), and alopecia totalis/universalis scalp (n=8). RNA came from the PAXgene miRNA kit for fixed scalp, the miRNeasy kit for PBMCs, and the RNeasy kit for mouse skin. immunoSEQ multiplex PCR using 35 Vbeta forward primers and 13 Jbeta reverse primers was used to amplify TCRbeta CDR3 regions. Results the study describes overall, beyond this receptor: Compared with normal scalp, lesional scalp, particularly in alopecia totalis/universalis, had higher clonality and more expanded CD8+ clones, which suggests antigenic drive. Resident alphabeta T cells in normal human skin are also sequenced, complicating scalp TCR repertoire analysis, unlike mouse skin dominated by gammadelta T cells. Compared with mice, TCR sequences shared between patients were less clear, possibly partly because of HLA diversity across the patient population.

Taken from the germline V gene, the CDR1 and CDR2 loops are MNHDT and YYDKIL. The CDR3 runs 15 residues from the cysteine to the phenylalanine. The DNA covers only part of the CDR3, 33 bases in frame from base 1. The library was generated by the immunoSEQ multiplex PCR assay. RNA was extracted from all samples and reverse transcribed into cDNA as template for TCR sequencing. First-strand cDNA was synthesized with SuperScript III using a 2:1 mix of oligo-dT and random hexamers. A synthetic immune receptor repertoire was used to measure amplification bias, and any remaining bias was corrected computationally. Sequencing of the libraries was done on Illumina HiSeq with 60 bp reads that cover the CDR3, reading from J toward V. The authors' pipeline ran thus. Raw reads were preprocessed to remove errors, and CDR3 was defined by IMGT conventions from the conserved cysteine to phenylalanine. Clonality was computed as 1 minus the Shannon entropy, with the entropy normalized by log2 of the number of productive unique TCRs. Scalp TCRbeta sequences were cross-referenced with sorted blood CD4 and CD8 repertoires so that the CD4 or CD8 identity of scalp clones could be inferred. TCRdb took over this immuneACCESS table, retaining in-frame rearrangements with V and J assigned. Such tables are incomplete; in checked studies, under half of the missing clones stem from an unresolved V gene, and the remainder is unexplained. V, J and clone size are taken as reported in that table, and D and trimming were inferred from the DNA itself. There are 200,000 to 300,000 clones in this sample, and none of them is a singleton. The ten largest make up more than 1% of the sample.

Pooled mouse cutaneous lymph node cells were stained for CD4, CD8alpha, NKG2D, NKG2ACE and other markers and were then sorted on a BD Influx. In this sample, this clone turned up many times. What this receptor recognizes is not known. Here, both gene names and germline sequences come from the mouse. Read coverage stops 4 residues before the CDR3 terminus; the germline J gene supplies the remainder. This receptor was taken from a C3H/HeJ mouse with alopecia areata. Mice belonging to this strain carry MHC haplotype H2-k. The V and J genes are TRBV17 and TRBJ2-5; a tentative D call is TRBD1 (5 bases match). Specimen: CD4+ T cells sorted from a lymph node. The DNA read from the CDR3 is TGTGCTAGCAGTACCCGGGCCCGGAGGGGAGAC. It codes for CASSTRARRGD. In full, the CDR3 is CASSTRARRGDTQYF.